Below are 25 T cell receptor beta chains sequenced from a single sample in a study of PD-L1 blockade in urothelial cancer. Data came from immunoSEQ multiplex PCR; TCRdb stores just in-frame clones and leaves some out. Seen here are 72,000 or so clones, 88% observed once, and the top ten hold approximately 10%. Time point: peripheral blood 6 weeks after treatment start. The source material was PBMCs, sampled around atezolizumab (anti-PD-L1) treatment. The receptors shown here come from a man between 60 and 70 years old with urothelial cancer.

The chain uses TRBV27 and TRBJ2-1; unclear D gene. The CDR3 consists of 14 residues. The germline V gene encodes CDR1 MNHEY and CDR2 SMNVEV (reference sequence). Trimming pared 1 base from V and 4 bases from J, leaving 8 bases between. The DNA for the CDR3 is TGTGCCAGCAGTTTATACGACTCTTACAATGAGCAGTTCTTC. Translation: CASSLYDSYNEQFF.

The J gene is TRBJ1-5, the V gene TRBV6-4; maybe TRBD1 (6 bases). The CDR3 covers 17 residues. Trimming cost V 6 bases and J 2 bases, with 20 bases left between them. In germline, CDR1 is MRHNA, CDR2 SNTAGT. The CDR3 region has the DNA TGTGCCAGCAGACAGGGACATGCCGTAGTCGGCAATCAGCCCCAGCATTTT. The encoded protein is CASRQGHAVVGNQPQHF.

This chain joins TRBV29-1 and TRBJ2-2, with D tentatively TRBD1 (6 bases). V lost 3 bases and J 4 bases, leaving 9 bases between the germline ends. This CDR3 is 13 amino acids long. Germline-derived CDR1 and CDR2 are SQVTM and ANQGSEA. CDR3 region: CSVDPQGTGELFF. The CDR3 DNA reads TGCAGCGTTGACCCACAGGGCACCGGGGAGCTGTTTTTT.

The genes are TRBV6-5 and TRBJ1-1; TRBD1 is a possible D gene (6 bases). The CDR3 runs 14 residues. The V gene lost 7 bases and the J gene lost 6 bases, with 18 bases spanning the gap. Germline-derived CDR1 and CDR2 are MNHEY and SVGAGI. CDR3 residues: CASTPTGRDPEAFF. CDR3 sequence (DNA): TGTGCCAGCACCCCAACAGGGCGTGATCCTGAAGCTTTCTTT.

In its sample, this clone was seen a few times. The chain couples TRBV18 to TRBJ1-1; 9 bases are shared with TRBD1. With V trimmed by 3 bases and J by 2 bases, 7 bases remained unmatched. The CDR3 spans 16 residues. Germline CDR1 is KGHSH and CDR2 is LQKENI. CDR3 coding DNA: TGTGCCAGCTCACCGGCCCCGGGACAGGGAAACACTGAAGCTTTCTTT. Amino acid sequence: CASSPAPGQGNTEAFF.

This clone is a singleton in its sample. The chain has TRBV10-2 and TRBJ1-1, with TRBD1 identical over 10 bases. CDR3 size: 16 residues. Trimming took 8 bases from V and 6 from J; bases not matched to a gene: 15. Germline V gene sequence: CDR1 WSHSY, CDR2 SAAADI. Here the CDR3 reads CASCVDRGPLASEAFF. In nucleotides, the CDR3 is TGCGCCAGCTGCGTTGACAGGGGGCCTCTCGCCTCTGAAGCTTTCTTT.

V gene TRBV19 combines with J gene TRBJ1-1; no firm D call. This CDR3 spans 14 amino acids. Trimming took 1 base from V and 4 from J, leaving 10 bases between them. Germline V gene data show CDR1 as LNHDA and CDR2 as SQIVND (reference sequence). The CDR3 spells CASSIATGFTEAFF. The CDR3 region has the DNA TGTGCCAGTAGTATAGCTACGGGATTCACTGAAGCTTTCTTT.

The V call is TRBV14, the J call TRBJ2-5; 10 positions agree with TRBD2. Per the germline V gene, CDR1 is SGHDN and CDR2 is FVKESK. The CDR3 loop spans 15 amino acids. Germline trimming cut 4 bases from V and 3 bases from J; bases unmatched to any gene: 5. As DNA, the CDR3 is TGTGCCAGCAGCCTTACGCTAGCGGGGGAAGAGACCCAGTACTTC. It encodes CASSLTLAGEETQYF.

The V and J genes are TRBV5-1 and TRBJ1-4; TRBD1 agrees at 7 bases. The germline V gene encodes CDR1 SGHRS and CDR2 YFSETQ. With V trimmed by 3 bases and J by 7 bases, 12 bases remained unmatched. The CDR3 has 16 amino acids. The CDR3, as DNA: TGCGCCAGCAGCTGGGACGGGACAGCCGTTGGTGAAAAACTGTTTTTT. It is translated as CASSWDGTAVGEKLFF.

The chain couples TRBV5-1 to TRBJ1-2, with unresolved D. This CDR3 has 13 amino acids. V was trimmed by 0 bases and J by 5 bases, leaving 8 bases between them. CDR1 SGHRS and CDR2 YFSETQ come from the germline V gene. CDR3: CASSLGGVYGYTF. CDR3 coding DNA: TGCGCCAGCAGCTTGGGGGGAGTGTATGGCTACACCTTC.

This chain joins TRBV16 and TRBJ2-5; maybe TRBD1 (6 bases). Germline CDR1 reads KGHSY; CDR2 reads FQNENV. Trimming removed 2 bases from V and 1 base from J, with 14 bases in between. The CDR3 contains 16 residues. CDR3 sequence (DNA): TGTGCCAGCAGCCAACTCGGGACACCGATCCAAGAGACCCAGTACTTC. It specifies CASSQLGTPIQETQYF.

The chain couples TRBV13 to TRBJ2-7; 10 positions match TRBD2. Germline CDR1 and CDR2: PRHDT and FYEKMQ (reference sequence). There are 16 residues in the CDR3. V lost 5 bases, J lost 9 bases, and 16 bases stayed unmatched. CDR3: CASSPLRLAGRSLQYF. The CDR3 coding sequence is TGTGCCAGCAGCCCCCTTCGACTAGCGGGCCGATCTCTGCAGTACTTC.

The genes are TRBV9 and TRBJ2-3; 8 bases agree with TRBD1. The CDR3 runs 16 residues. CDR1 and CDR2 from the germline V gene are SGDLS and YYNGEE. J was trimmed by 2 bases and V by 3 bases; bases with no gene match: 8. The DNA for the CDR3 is TGTGCCAGCAGCGAGTGGACAGGGCTCGACACAGATACGCAGTATTTT. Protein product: CASSEWTGLDTDTQYF.

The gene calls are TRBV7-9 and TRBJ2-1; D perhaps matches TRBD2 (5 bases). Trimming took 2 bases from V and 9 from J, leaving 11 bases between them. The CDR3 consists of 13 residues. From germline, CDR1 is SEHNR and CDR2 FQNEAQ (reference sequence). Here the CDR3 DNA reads TGTGCCAGCAGCTTACGGGAAATTGGTGAGCAGTTCTTC. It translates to CASSLREIGEQFF. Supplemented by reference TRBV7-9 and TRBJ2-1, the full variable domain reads DTGVSQNPRHKITKRGQNVTFRCDPISEHNRLYWYRQTLGQGPEFLTYFQNEAQLEKSRLLSDRFSAERPKGSFSTLEIQRTEQGDSAMYLCASSLREIGEQFFGPGTRLTVL.

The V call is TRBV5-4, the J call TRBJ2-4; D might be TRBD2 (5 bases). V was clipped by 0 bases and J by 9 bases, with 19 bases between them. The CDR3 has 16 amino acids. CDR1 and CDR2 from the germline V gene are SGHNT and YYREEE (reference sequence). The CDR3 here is CASSLAGGPVGTIQYF. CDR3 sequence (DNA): TGTGCCAGCAGCTTGGCCGGAGGCCCCGTGGGAACCATTCAGTACTTC.

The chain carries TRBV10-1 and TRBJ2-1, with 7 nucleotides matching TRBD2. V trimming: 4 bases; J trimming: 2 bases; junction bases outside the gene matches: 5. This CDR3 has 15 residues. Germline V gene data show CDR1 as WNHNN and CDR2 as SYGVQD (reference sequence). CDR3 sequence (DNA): TGCGCCAGCAGTGGAGGGGAGGGGCCCTACAATGAGCAGTTCTTC. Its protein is CASSGGEGPYNEQFF.

This CDR3 reads CASSPPPGEQFF. The CDR3 coding sequence is TGTGCCAGTAGTCCCCCACCGGGAGAGCAGTTCTTC. The chain recombines TRBV19 with TRBJ2-1; D perhaps matches TRBD2 (5 bases). The germline V gene encodes CDR1 LNHDA and CDR2 SQIVND (reference sequence). V was cut by 5 bases and J by 10 bases, with 12 bases left in between. The CDR3 runs 12 residues. Supplemented by reference TRBV19 and TRBJ2-1, the full variable domain reads DGGITQSPKYLFRKEGQNVTLSCEQNLNHDAMYWYRQDPGQGLRLIYYSQIVNDFQKGDIAEGYSVSREKKESFPLTVTSAQKNPTAFYLCASSPPPGEQFFGPGTRLTVL.

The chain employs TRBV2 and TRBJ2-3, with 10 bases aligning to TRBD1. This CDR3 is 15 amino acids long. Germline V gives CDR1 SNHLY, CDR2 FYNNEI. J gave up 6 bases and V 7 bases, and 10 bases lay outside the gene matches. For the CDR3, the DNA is TGTGCCAGCACAGAGACAGGGGGCTTCATGGATACGCAGTATTTT. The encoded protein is CASTETGGFMDTQYF.

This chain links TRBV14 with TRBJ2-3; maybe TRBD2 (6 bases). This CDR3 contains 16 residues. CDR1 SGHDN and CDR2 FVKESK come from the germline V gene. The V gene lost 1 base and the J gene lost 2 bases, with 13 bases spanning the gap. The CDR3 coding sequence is TGTGCCAGCAGCCAAGTTCTAGCGCTCAACACAGATACGCAGTATTTT. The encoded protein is CASSQVLALNTDTQYF.

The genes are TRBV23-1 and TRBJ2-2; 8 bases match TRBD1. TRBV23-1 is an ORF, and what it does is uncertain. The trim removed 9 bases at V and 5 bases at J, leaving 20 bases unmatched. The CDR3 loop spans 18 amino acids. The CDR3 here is CASTGNPWTGDRTGELFF. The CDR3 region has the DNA TGCGCCAGTACAGGAAACCCCTGGACCGGGGACAGGACCGGGGAGCTGTTTTTT.

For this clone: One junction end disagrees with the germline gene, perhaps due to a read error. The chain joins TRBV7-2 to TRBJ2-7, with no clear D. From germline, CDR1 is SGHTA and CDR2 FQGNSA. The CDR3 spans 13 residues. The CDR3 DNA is TGTGCCAGCAGCTTAGCTTCACACTACGAGCAGTGCTTC. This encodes CASSLASHYEQCF.

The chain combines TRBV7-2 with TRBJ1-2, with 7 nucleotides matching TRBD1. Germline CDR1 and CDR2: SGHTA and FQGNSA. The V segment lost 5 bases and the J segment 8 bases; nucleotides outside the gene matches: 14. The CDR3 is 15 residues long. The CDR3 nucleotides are TGTGCCAGCAGCCCGGATCCGGGGACAGAGAGGGGCTACACCTTC. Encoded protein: CASSPDPGTERGYTF.

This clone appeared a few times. The CDR3 DNA sequence: TGTGCCAGCAGCGCTAGACAGGGTTTGAACACTGAAGCTTTCTTT. Protein product: CASSARQGLNTEAFF. The chain carries TRBV11-3 and TRBJ1-1, with 7 bases lining up with TRBD1. The CDR3 length is 15 residues. Germline V CDR1 and CDR2: SGHNT, YENEEA. The V and J ends lost 5 bases and 0 bases, in that order; junction bases with no gene match: 6.

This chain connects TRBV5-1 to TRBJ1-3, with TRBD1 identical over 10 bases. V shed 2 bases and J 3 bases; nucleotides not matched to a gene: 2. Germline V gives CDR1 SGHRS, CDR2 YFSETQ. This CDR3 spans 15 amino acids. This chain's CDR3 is CASSFDRGHGNTIYF. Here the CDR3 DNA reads TGCGCCAGCAGCTTTGACAGGGGGCATGGAAACACCATATATTTT.

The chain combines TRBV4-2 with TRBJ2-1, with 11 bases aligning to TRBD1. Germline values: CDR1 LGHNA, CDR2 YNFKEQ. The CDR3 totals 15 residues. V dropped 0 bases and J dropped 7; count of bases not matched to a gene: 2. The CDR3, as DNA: TGTGCCAGCAGCCAAGAGGACAGGGGGCCGAATGAGCAGTTCTTC. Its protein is CASSQEDRGPNEQFF.